The entry below describes one T cell receptor (beta chain). Repertoires were generated with immunoSEQ multiplex PCR, while TCRdb's copy carries only in-frame clones and drops some. The data show around 140,000 clones, with 80% to 90% seen just once and about 10% held by the top ten. This sample is part of a study of blood T cell repertoires in COVID-19. The CDR3 has 15 residues. V dropped 0 bases and J dropped 2 bases, with 11 bases sitting between them. The germline gives CDR1 MNHNS, CDR2 SASEGT. This rearrangement joins TRBV6-1 to TRBJ2-7; no definite D call. The sample consisted of peripheral blood. The TCR comes from a man aged 55 to 70 with active or convalescent COVID-19. The CDR3 coding sequence is TGTGCCAGCAGTGAAGCTCTTTACAGACCCTACGAGCAGTACTTC. The encoded protein is CASSEALYRPYEQYF.